Listed here are 21 T cell receptor beta chains from one sample, sequenced in a study of patients and donors after allogeneic stem cell transplantation. TCRdb independently ran MiXCR on the RT-PCR reads; one entry per CDR3 protein. The sample holds fewer than 75,000 distinct CDR3 sequences, around 27% seen once. Source material: blood, either unsorted or a sorted T cell fraction (not recorded which). All receptors come from a human donor who was either an allogeneic HSCT recipient or a stem cell or donor lymphocyte infusion donor (not recorded which). It is not recorded whose cells these are; they may come from a transplant donor.

The chain links TRBV4-1 to TRBJ2-7; 11 bases are a match to TRBD1. This CDR3 contains 14 residues. Germline V gene lookup returns CDR1 MGHRA and CDR2 YSYEKL. The V and J ends lost 3 bases and 7 bases, in that order; junction bases with no gene match: 5. The chain's CDR3 is CASSHGQGAGEQYF. CDR3 DNA sequence: TGCGCCAGCAGCCACGGACAGGGGGCAGGGGAGCAGTACTTC.

This clonotype was observed a few times. The chain joins TRBV14 to TRBJ2-1; 7 nucleotides match TRBD1. Germline V gene lookup returns CDR1 SGHDN and CDR2 FVKESK. CDR3 size: 15 residues. The J segment lost 3 bases and the V segment lost 4 bases, leaving 6 bases of the junction unmatched. Here the CDR3 reads CASSRTQGVYNEQFF. In DNA form, the CDR3 reads TGTGCCAGCAGCCGGACCCAGGGGGTCTACAATGAGCAGTTCTTC.

The V gene is TRBV29-1, the J gene TRBJ1-5; a possible D gene is TRBD1 (5 bases). CDR1 SQVTM and CDR2 ANQGSEA come from the germline V gene. The CDR3 extends over 13 amino acids. Trimming pared 3 bases from V and 6 bases from J, leaving 12 bases between. CDR3 in DNA: TGCAGCGTTGATGGGGGTGGCGGTCAGCCCCAGCATTTT. Its protein is CSVDGGGGQPQHF.

In this sample, this clonotype turned up a few times. This sequence joins TRBV5-5 and TRBJ2-1; D is undetermined. The CDR3 consists of 18 residues. CDR1 and CDR2 (germline): SGHKS, YYEKEE (reference sequence). V lost 0 bases to trimming and J lost 3 bases, with 19 bases between them. The CDR3 sequence is CASSLVWAAYDHYNEQFF. CDR3 nucleotides: TGTGCCAGCAGCTTGGTATGGGCGGCCTATGACCACTACAATGAGCAGTTCTTC. The full variable domain, in which reference TRBV5-5 and TRBJ2-1 provide the parts outside the CDR3, is DAGVTQSPTHLIKTRGQQVTLRCSPISGHKSVSWYQQVLGQGPQFIFQYYEKEERGRGNFPDRFSARQFPNYSSELNVNALLLGDSALYLCASSLVWAAYDHYNEQFFGPGTRLTVL.

The chain employs TRBV6-5 and TRBJ2-1, with 13 bases that match TRBD2. The CDR3 covers 20 residues. V trimming: 0 bases; J trimming: 2 bases; junction bases outside the gene matches: 10. Germline CDR1 reads MNHEY; CDR2 reads SVGAGI. CDR3 nucleotide sequence: TGTGCCAGCAGTTACTCGGGATTCCCGGGACTAGCGGGGCCCTACAATGAGCAGTTCTTC. This codes for CASSYSGFPGLAGPYNEQFF.

This clonotype has just a few counts. The chain employs TRBV20-1 and TRBJ1-5; D is possibly TRBD1 (6 bases). This CDR3 comprises 13 residues. Germline V gene sequence: CDR1 DFQATT, CDR2 SNEGSKA (reference sequence). Trimming removed 2 bases at V and 9 bases at J, with 14 bases between. The CDR3 reads CSARRGGDRPQHF. The CDR3 nucleotides read TGCAGTGCTAGACGGGGGGGCGATCGGCCCCAGCATTTT.

The gene calls are TRBV7-9 and TRBJ2-7; D not certain. Trimming stripped 4 bases from V and 1 base from J, with 11 bases between. The germline CDR1 and CDR2 sequences are SEHNR and FQNEAQ (reference sequence). This CDR3 has 14 amino acids. The CDR3 here is CASSYRPFSYEQYF. The CDR3 region has the DNA TGTGCCAGCAGCTACCGACCCTTTTCCTACGAGCAGTACTTC.

This chain links TRBV5-1 with TRBJ2-1; TRBD1 agrees at 8 bases. The germline gives CDR1 SGHRS, CDR2 YFSETQ. The CDR3 contains 15 residues. V lost 3 bases and J lost 4; bases outside the gene matches: 6. The CDR3 protein is CASSSGQGLYNEQFF. DNA of the CDR3: TGCGCCAGCAGCTCCGGACAGGGACTTTACAATGAGCAGTTCTTC.

The rearrangement links TRBV15 to TRBJ2-3; D not certain. Germline V lookup: CDR1 LNHNV, CDR2 YYDKDF (reference sequence). Trimming removed 0 bases at V and 6 bases at J, with 16 bases between. The CDR3 length is 16 residues. Here the CDR3 DNA reads TGTGCCACCAGCAGAGATCGGGTATCAGTACTGGATACGCAGTATTTT. Residues: CATSRDRVSVLDTQYF.

The J gene is TRBJ2-4, the V gene TRBV21-1; TRBD2 reflects the table's D call only, with no check against the DNA. TRBV21-1 counts as a pseudogene. This CDR3 is 13 amino acids long. DNA of the CDR3: TGTGCCAGCAGAGGAGGGGCCAAAAACATTCAGTACTTC. Its translation is CASRGGAKNIQYF.

V and J are TRBV11-2 and TRBJ2-6; no clear D gene. This CDR3 is built from 17 residues. V was pared by 6 bases and J by 3 bases, with 18 bases between. Germline assignment: CDR1 SGHAT and CDR2 FQNNGV. The CDR3, as DNA: TGTGCCAGCAGTCCAATAACAGTCTTTGGTGGGGCCAACGTCCTGACTTTC. This translates into CASSPITVFGGANVLTF. Drawing the rest from reference TRBV11-2 and TRBJ2-6, the complete variable domain is EAGVAQSPRYKIIEKRQSVAFWCNPISGHATLYWYQQILGQGPKLLIQFQNNGVVDDSQLPKDRFSAERLKGVDSTLKIQPAKLEDSAVYLCASSPITVFGGANVLTFGAGSRLTVL.

The chain carries TRBV27 and TRBJ1-2; no clear D gene. The CDR3 contains 13 residues. The V and J ends lost 5 bases and 4 bases respectively, with 11 bases between them. Germline values: CDR1 MNHEY, CDR2 SMNVEV (reference sequence). The DNA of the CDR3 is TGTGCCAGCAGTAAGAACAGTGTCTATGGCTACACCTTC. It yields the protein CASSKNSVYGYTF.

This clonotype was seen many times. The chain couples TRBV15 to TRBJ1-4; D may be TRBD1 (5 bases). This CDR3 has 13 residues. Germline CDR1 is LNHNV and CDR2 is YYDKDF (reference sequence). V was cut by 2 bases and J by 7 bases, with 8 bases left in between. The CDR3 spells CATSRLGGEKLFF. DNA of the CDR3: TGTGCCACCAGCAGATTGGGGGGTGAAAAACTGTTTTTT.

This clonotype was seen a handful of times. This sequence joins TRBV6-5 and TRBJ1-6; 7 nucleotides line up with TRBD1. This CDR3 spans 15 amino acids. J lost 14 bases, V lost 7 bases, and 17 bases had no gene match. Per the germline V gene, CDR1 is MNHEY and CDR2 is SVGAGI. As DNA, the CDR3 is TGTGCCAGCACCGAATCGACAGGGAGGTTTCGGGCCCTCCACTTT. It codes for CASTESTGRFRALHF.

This clonotype was picked up a small number of times. This rearrangement joins TRBV20-1 to TRBJ1-2, with TRBD1 matching over 8 bases. Germline assignment: CDR1 DFQATT and CDR2 SNEGSKA (reference sequence). Germline trimming cut 6 bases from V and 3 bases from J; bases unmatched to any gene: 6. The CDR3 runs to 13 residues. The CDR3 is CSASLTGDYGYTF. CDR3 nucleotides: TGCAGTGCCTCGTTGACAGGGGACTATGGCTACACCTTC.

The V gene is TRBV30, the J gene TRBJ1-2, with D perhaps matching TRBD1 (6 bases). This CDR3 contains 14 residues. Germline-derived CDR1 and CDR2 are GTSNPN and SVGIG (reference sequence). Trimming took off 3 bases at V and 4 bases at J, with 15 bases between the two ends. The CDR3 reads CAWSGQTGTYGYTF. CDR3 coding DNA: TGTGCCTGGAGCGGTCAGACAGGTACCTATGGCTACACCTTC.

This clonotype has a count of ten or more. This sequence joins TRBV5-1 and TRBJ2-7; possibly TRBD1 for D (6 bases). V was trimmed by 1 base and J by 4 bases, leaving 21 bases between them. This CDR3 contains 17 residues. Germline V lookup: CDR1 SGHRS, CDR2 YFSETQ. CDR3 amino acids: CASSLWGMGQSPYEQYF. In nucleotides, the CDR3 is TGCGCCAGCAGCTTGTGGGGAATGGGACAATCCCCATACGAGCAGTACTTC. Full variable domain (rest looked up from reference TRBV5-1 and TRBJ2-7): KAGVTQTPRYLIKTRGQQVTLSCSPISGHRSVSWYQQTPGQGLQFLFEYFSETQRNKGNFPGRFSGRQFSNSRSEMNVSTLELGDSALYLCASSLWGMGQSPYEQYFGPGTRLTVT.

This chain uses TRBV19 with TRBJ1-1; D is unresolved. Trimming left V 5 bases short and J 4 bases short, with 14 bases between. CDR1 is LNHDA and CDR2 is SQIVND in the germline V gene (reference sequence). The CDR3 runs 14 residues. The CDR3 sequence: CASSLGRVGTEAFF. The CDR3 nucleotides are TGTGCCAGTAGTCTGGGTCGGGTTGGCACTGAAGCTTTCTTT. Combining the CDR3 with reference TRBV19 and TRBJ1-1 gives the whole variable domain DGGITQSPKYLFRKEGQNVTLSCEQNLNHDAMYWYRQDPGQGLRLIYYSQIVNDFQKGDIAEGYSVSREKKESFPLTVTSAQKNPTAFYLCASSLGRVGTEAFFGQGTRLTVV.

The chain couples TRBV4-3 to TRBJ1-2, with TRBD1 matching over 7 bases. This CDR3 has 15 residues. The germline CDR1 and CDR2 sequences are LGHNA and YSLEER. The trim removed 0 bases at V and 8 bases at J, leaving 9 bases unmatched. The CDR3 is CASSQDPLTGIGYTF. CDR3 DNA sequence: TGCGCCAGCAGCCAAGATCCGTTGACAGGGATCGGCTACACCTTC.

The sample holds many counts of this clonotype. The V and J genes are TRBV7-3 and TRBJ2-3; unclear D gene. V was shortened by 0 bases and J by 1 base, with 2 bases between the two germline ends. CDR3 length: 13 amino acids. Germline-derived CDR1 and CDR2 are SGHTA and FQGTGA. DNA of the CDR3: TGTGCCAGCAGCTTAACGGGCACAGATACGCAGTATTTT. It specifies CASSLTGTDTQYF.

This clonotype was seen a single time. The chain links TRBV7-3 to TRBJ2-1; a possible D gene is TRBD2 (5 bases). Trimming stripped 5 bases from V and 1 base from J, with 15 bases between. Germline assignment: CDR1 SGHTA and CDR2 FQGTGA. CDR3 length: 16 residues. The CDR3 nucleotides are TGTGCCAGCAGCCCGAGGGCGACTGCTTCCTACAATGAGCAGTTCTTC. This translates into CASSPRATASYNEQFF. Looking up the rest from reference TRBV7-3 and TRBJ2-1 gives the full variable domain: GAGVSQTPSNKVTEKGKYVELRCDPISGHTALYWYRQSLGQGPEFLIYFQGTGAADDSGLPNDRFFAVRPEGSVSTLKIQRTERGDSAVYLCASSPRATASYNEQFFGPGTRLTVL.